The next 14 T cell receptor beta chains were all read from a single sample in a study of graft-versus-host responses after intestinal transplantation. These receptors' targets are unknown. Generated by immunoSEQ multiplex PCR, the TCRdb table keeps only in-frame clones and is missing some. The sample carries around 100,000 clones, 85% to 95% recorded once. The specimen comprised unstimulated CD8+ T cells sorted from spleen or lymph node cells, sampled before transplant. The receptors shown here come from a human donor who was the organ donor for an intestinal transplant.

This sequence joins TRBV29-1 and TRBJ1-2; 9 nucleotides align to TRBD1. The CDR3 sequence is 12 residues long. Germline V CDR1 and CDR2: SQVTM, ANQGSEA. J lost 4 bases, V lost 7 bases, and 4 bases had no gene match. CDR3 in amino acids: CSEGQGPYGYTF. The CDR3, as DNA: TGCAGCGAGGGACAGGGTCCCTATGGCTACACCTTC.

The CDR3 sequence is CSVGGSEQYF. DNA for the CDR3: TGCAGCGTTGGGGGATCTGAGCAGTACTTC. The J gene is TRBJ2-7, the V gene TRBV29-1; D remains ambiguous. CDR3 length: 10 amino acids. Per germline, CDR1 SQVTM and CDR2 ANQGSEA. Trimming took 4 bases from V and 7 from J, leaving 8 bases between them.

The chain carries TRBV7-6 and TRBJ2-7, with TRBD1 identical over 9 bases. Germline loops: CDR1 SGHVS, CDR2 FNYEAQ. This CDR3 has 15 residues. Losses at the gene ends were 5 bases for V and 1 base for J; bases not matched to a gene: 6. In DNA form, the CDR3 reads TGTGCCAGCAGCCTCACAGGGGGCAGGTCCTACGAGCAGTACTTC. This codes for CASSLTGGRSYEQYF. Using reference TRBV7-6 and TRBJ2-7 for the parts outside the CDR3, the full variable domain is GAGVSQSPRYKVTKRGQDVALRCDPISGHVSLYWYRQALGQGPEFLTYFNYEAQQDKSGLPNDRFSAERPEGSISTLTIQRTEQRDSAMYRCASSLTGGRSYEQYFGPGTRLTVT.

J is TRBJ2-7 and V is TRBV5-1, with TRBD1 matching over 7 bases. The germline CDR1 and CDR2 sequences are SGHRS and YFSETQ. V lost 1 base, J lost 6 bases, and 13 bases stayed unmatched. There are 16 residues in the CDR3. CDR3 nucleotides: TGCGCCAGCAGCTTGCGTGGGGACAGCCTGTTCGCCGAGCAGTACTTC. Protein: CASSLRGDSLFAEQYF.

This chain links TRBV19 with TRBJ2-7; D possibly corresponds to TRBD1 (5 bases). The CDR3 is made up of 12 amino acids. The V and J ends lost 3 bases and 2 bases respectively, with 5 bases between them. The V gene's germline CDR1 is LNHDA and CDR2 SQIVND (reference sequence). The CDR3 spells CASSMGPYEQYF. The CDR3 DNA is TGTGCCAGTAGTATGGGGCCCTACGAGCAGTACTTC.

The chain is built from TRBV30 and TRBJ2-1, with 8 bases that match TRBD1. Trimming took 5 bases from V and 2 from J; bases not matched to a gene: 2. Germline lookup yields CDR1 GTSNPN and CDR2 SVGIG (reference sequence). The CDR3 is 13 residues long. The CDR3 region is CAWQGAPYNEQFF. The CDR3, as DNA: TGTGCCTGGCAGGGGGCTCCCTACAATGAGCAGTTCTTC.

This chain connects TRBV4-1 to TRBJ2-7, with 9 bases identical to TRBD2. Germline V CDR1 and CDR2: MGHRA, YSYEKL. The CDR3 totals 14 residues. Trimming removed 3 bases from V and 5 bases from J; junction bases left unmatched: 5. CDR3 bases: TGCGCCAGCAGCCAGGCGGGAGGGCCCCACGAGCAGTACTTC. Its translation: CASSQAGGPHEQYF.

The DNA for the CDR3 is TGTGCCAGCAGCTTAGTTCCGGGAGGGCCTGGAGATACGCAGTATTTT. Its translation is CASSLVPGGPGDTQYF. V gene TRBV7-2 combines with J gene TRBJ2-3; TRBD2 agrees at 8 bases. CDR1 is SGHTA and CDR2 is FQGNSA in the germline V gene. This CDR3 is 16 amino acids long. Trimming removed 1 base from V and 5 bases from J; junction bases left unmatched: 8.

The CDR3 reads CAISFDRASEAFF. The CDR3 nucleotides are TGTGCCATCAGTTTCGACAGAGCCTCAGAAGCTTTCTTT. This chain joins TRBV10-3 and TRBJ1-1, with TRBD1 as a possible D gene (5 bases). The ends were cut back, 5 bases at V and 8 bases at J, with 15 bases in the middle. The germline V gene encodes CDR1 ENHRY and CDR2 SYGVKD. The CDR3 contains 13 residues.

This chain links TRBV5-6 with TRBJ1-2; D is ambiguous. The CDR3 covers 16 residues. Germline loops: CDR1 SGHDT, CDR2 YYEEEE. The ends were cut back, 0 bases at V and 0 bases at J, with 12 bases in the middle. CDR3 nucleotides: TGTGCCAGCAGCTTGGTAGACTACGGCCCTAACTATGGCTACACCTTC. Protein product: CASSLVDYGPNYGYTF. Full variable domain (missing parts from reference TRBV5-6 and TRBJ1-2): DAGVTQSPTHLIKTRGQQVTLRCSPKSGHDTVSWYQQALGQGPQFIFQYYEEEERQRGNFPDRFSGHQFPNYSSELNVNALLLGDSALYLCASSLVDYGPNYGYTFGSGTRLTVV.

This clone was detected once. The chain joins TRBV7-2 to TRBJ2-1; D gene ambiguous. Germline CDR1 reads SGHTA; CDR2 reads FQGNSA. V was pared by 2 bases and J by 4 bases, with 12 bases between. This CDR3 spans 15 amino acids. The CDR3 DNA is TGTGCCAGCAGCTTACTGGAGCCCCCATACAATGAGCAGTTCTTC. Its protein product is CASSLLEPPYNEQFF.

V usage is TRBV27 and J usage is TRBJ2-7, with TRBD2 as a possible D gene (6 bases). The V and J ends lost 8 bases and 0 bases respectively, with 17 bases between them. The CDR3 has 15 amino acids. Germline-derived CDR1 and CDR2 are MNHEY and SMNVEV (reference sequence). Here the CDR3 DNA reads TGTGCCAGCCCGCGGAGGGGCTCCAGCTCCTACGAGCAGTACTTC. It codes for CASPRRGSSSYEQYF.

The chain has TRBV4-1 and TRBJ1-5; D not certain. Germline CDR1 MGHRA, CDR2 YSYEKL. The V gene lost 1 base and the J gene lost 5 bases, with 9 bases spanning the gap. The CDR3 covers 14 residues. Written as DNA, the CDR3 is TGCGCCAGCAGCCAAGGGCCTAGGGATCAGCCCCAGCATTTT. Translating gives CASSQGPRDQPQHF.

This chain links TRBV4-2 with TRBJ2-2; TRBD2 might be the D (5 bases). This CDR3 has 17 residues. V lost 4 bases and J lost 3, with 18 bases in between. Germline-derived CDR1 and CDR2 are LGHNA and YNFKEQ. CDR3 residues: CASSPGLPGGYTGELFF. CDR3 nucleotides: TGTGCCAGCAGCCCCGGTTTACCTGGAGGCTACACCGGGGAGCTGTTTTTT.